The T cell receptor beta chain under discussion was sequenced for a study of cytomegalovirus exposure and HLA in healthy donors. Comment on this clone: Its antigen is currently unknown.

Each donor was healthy, and each was a bone marrow donor. Donors counted as nominally healthy when sampled, yet unrecorded immune exposures were likely. General observations from the study: Association of a missense DCLRE1C variant with TCR beta V- and J-gene trimming was reported in a later analysis. TCR beta V segments were, for the most part, productive about 90% or about 30% of the time in an earlier analysis.

The study ran its PCR with 60 Vbeta and 13 Jbeta primers. Sequenced by immunoSEQ multiplex PCR; TCRdb stores in-frame clones only, minus some. The table records approximately 87,000 clones, around 81% of them present only once. The TCR was taken from a woman aged 70-85 years in good health and CMV-seropositive. Sequencing used PBMCs.

The CDR3 sequence is CASRIQGPNVLTF. CDR3 bases: TGTGCCAGCAGGATACAGGGACCCAACGTCCTGACTTTC. The rearrangement joins TRBV7-2 to TRBJ2-6; tentatively, D is TRBD1 (6 bases). Trimming pared 6 bases from V and 8 bases from J, leaving 11 bases between. CDR3 length: 13 residues. Germline V lookup: CDR1 SGHTA, CDR2 FQGNSA. Together with reference TRBV7-2 and TRBJ2-6, the CDR3 gives the full variable domain: GAGVSQSPSNKVTEKGKDVELRCDPISGHTALYWYRQSLGQGLEFLIYFQGNSAPDKSGLPSDRFSAERTGGSVSTLTIQRTQQEDSAVYLCASRIQGPNVLTFGAGSRLTVL.